The present T cell receptor (beta chain) was sequenced within a study of T cell changes during pregnancy in multiple sclerosis. J lost 3 bases, V lost 3 bases, and 14 bases had no gene match. This CDR3 comprises 19 residues. CDR1 is LNHDA, CDR2 SQIVND, per germline (reference sequence). Measured with immunoSEQ multiplex PCR; TCRdb has only the in-frame clones, and not every one. The table shows over 90,000 clones, with 90% to 95% occurring only once. The J gene is TRBJ2-7, the V gene TRBV19; 13 bases map to TRBD2. The receptor's source is a female donor with multiple sclerosis, enrolled in a pregnancy study. The material sequenced was peripheral blood, taken after pregnancy. The CDR3 protein is CASSIDFARTSGRYYEQYF. CDR3 bases: TGTGCCAGTAGTATCGATTTTGCTCGGACTAGCGGGAGATACTACGAGCAGTACTTC.